This paragraph covers one T cell receptor (beta chain) sequence. What it recognizes is unknown. Germline CDR1 reads LNHNV; CDR2 reads YYDKDF (reference sequence). This CDR3 is 14 amino acids long. V was shortened by 4 bases and J by 4 bases, with 13 bases between the two germline ends. The record originates from a study of T cells after yellow fever vaccination. Study-wide findings and caveats: Some clonotypes, a small share, were shared between CD4 and CD8 compartments. Any FACS-sorted repertoire could hold abundant clonotypes that contaminate it from the bulk population.

5'RACE template switching added a universal primer site and UMIs to TCR cDNA. Each CDR3 protein gets one entry after TCRdb re-called the 5' RACE reads with MiXCR. The sample shows around 230,000 distinct CDR3 sequences, approximately 6.7% of them seen only once. Material: CD4+ T cells sorted from PBMCs, obtained on the day of the yellow fever booster vaccination. The rearrangement joins TRBV15 to TRBJ2-5; D may be TRBD2 (6 bases). This TCR derives from a man aged 25-45 years who received the YFV17D yellow fever vaccine. CDR3 protein: CATSIGGRTETQYF. As DNA, the CDR3 is TGTGCCACCAGCATCGGGGGACGCACAGAGACCCAGTACTTC.